Sequencing of this T cell receptor beta chain was carried out in a study of vaccination effects on CD4 cells after COVID-19. CDR1 and CDR2 from the germline V gene are SGHRS and YFSETQ. V lost 7 bases to trimming and J lost 4 bases; unmatched junction nucleotides: 9. The CDR3 has 14 amino acids. On this clone itself: The antigen remains undetermined.

The assay was immunoSEQ multiplex PCR, and TCRdb's table has in-frame clones only and misses some. The sample lists around 45,000 clones, roughly 72% seen once, with roughly 10% in the top ten. Sequencing followed a ViraFEST assay step that expanded antigen-specific CD4+ T cells with viral peptide pools. It was after approximately 10 days of culture that CD4+ T cells were isolated. Having tested negative for nucleocapsid antibodies, the vaccine recipients showed no prior SARS-CoV-2 infection. Sequenced here: CD4+ T cells from PBMCs cultured with SARS-CoV-2 spike peptides, sampled before COVID-19 vaccination. The chain combines TRBV5-1 with TRBJ1-2; 8 nucleotides agree with TRBD1. The sequence came from a human donor who received a COVID-19 vaccine. CDR3 region: CASSGQGAGYGYTF. The CDR3 nucleotides read TGCGCCAGCTCGGGGCAGGGGGCGGGCTATGGCTACACCTTC.